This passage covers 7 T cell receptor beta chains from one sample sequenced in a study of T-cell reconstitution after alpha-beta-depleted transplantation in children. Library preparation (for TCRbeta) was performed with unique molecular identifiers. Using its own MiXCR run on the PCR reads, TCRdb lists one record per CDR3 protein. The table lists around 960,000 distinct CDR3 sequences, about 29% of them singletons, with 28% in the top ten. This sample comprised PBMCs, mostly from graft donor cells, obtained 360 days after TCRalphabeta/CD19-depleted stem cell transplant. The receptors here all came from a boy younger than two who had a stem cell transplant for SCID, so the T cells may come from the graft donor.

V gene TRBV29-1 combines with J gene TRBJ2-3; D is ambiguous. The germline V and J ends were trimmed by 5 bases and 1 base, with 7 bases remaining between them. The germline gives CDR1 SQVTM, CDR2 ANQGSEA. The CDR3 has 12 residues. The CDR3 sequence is CSVCLGTDTQYF. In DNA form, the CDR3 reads TGCAGCGTTTGCTTGGGCACAGATACGCAGTATTTT.

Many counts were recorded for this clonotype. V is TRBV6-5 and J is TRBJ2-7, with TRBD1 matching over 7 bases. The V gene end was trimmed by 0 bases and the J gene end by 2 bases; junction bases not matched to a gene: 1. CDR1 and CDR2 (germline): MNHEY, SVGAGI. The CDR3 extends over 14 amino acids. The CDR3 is CASSYSGTAYEQYF. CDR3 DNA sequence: TGTGCCAGCAGTTACTCGGGGACAGCCTACGAGCAGTACTTC.

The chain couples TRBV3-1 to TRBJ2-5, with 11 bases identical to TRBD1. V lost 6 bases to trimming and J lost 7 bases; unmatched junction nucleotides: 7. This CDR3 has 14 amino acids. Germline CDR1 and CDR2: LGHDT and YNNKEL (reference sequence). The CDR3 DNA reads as TGTGCCAGCAGAACGGACAGGGGGCCTAGGACCCAGTACTTC. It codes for CASRTDRGPRTQYF.

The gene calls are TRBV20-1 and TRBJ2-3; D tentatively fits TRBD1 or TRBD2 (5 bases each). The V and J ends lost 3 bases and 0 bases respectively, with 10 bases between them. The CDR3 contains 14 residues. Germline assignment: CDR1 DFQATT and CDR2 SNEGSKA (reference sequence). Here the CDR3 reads CSASPGLSTDTQYF. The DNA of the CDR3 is TGCAGTGCTAGTCCGGGGCTTAGCACAGATACGCAGTATTTT.

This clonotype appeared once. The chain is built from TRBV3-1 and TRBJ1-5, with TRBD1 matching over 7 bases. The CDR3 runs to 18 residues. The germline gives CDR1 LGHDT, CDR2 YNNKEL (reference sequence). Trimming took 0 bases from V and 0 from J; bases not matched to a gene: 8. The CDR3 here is CASSQEIPDRDSNQPQHF. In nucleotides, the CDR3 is TGTGCCAGCAGCCAAGAGATTCCAGACAGGGATAGCAATCAGCCCCAGCATTTT.

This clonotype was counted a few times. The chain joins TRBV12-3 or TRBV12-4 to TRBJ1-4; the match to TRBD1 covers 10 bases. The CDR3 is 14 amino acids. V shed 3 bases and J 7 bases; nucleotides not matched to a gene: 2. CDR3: CASSFRDRGEKLFF. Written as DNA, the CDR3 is TGTGCCAGCAGTTTCCGGGACAGGGGTGAAAAACTGTTTTTT.

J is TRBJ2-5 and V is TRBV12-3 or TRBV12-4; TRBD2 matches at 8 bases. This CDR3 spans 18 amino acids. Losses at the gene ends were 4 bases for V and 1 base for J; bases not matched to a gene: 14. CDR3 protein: CASSWGPELAAPQETQYF. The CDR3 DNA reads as TGTGCCAGCAGTTGGGGCCCCGAACTAGCGGCCCCCCAAGAGACCCAGTACTTC.